This TCR beta chain stems from a study of blood T cell repertoires in COVID-19. Study background: T cells, B-cell-depleted T cells, or PBMCs supplied cDNA or gDNA.

Produced via immunoSEQ multiplex PCR; TCRdb's table is partial and in-frame only. The table shows more than 200,000 clones, with 70% to 90% occurring only once. This TCR was recovered from a young man with active or convalescent COVID-19. Sequenced input: peripheral blood.

The DNA of the CDR3 is TGTGCCACCAGGGACAGAACCTCTGGAAACACCATATATTTT. This gives the protein CATRDRTSGNTIYF. This rearrangement joins TRBV24-1 to TRBJ1-3, with D perhaps TRBD1 (6 bases). Germline V gives CDR1 KGHDR, CDR2 SFDVKD. V gave up 7 bases and J gave up 0 bases, with 9 bases separating them. The CDR3 is 14 residues long.